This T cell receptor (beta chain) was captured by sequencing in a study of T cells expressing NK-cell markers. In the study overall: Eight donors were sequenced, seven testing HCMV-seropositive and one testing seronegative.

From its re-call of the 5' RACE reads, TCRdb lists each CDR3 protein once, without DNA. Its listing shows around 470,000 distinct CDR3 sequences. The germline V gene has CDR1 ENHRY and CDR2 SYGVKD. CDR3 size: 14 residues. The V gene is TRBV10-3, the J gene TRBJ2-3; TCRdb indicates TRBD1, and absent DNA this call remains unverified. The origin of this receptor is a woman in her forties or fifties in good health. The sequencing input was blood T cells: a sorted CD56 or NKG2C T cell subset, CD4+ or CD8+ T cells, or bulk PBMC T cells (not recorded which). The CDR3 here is CAISERSPRDTQYF.